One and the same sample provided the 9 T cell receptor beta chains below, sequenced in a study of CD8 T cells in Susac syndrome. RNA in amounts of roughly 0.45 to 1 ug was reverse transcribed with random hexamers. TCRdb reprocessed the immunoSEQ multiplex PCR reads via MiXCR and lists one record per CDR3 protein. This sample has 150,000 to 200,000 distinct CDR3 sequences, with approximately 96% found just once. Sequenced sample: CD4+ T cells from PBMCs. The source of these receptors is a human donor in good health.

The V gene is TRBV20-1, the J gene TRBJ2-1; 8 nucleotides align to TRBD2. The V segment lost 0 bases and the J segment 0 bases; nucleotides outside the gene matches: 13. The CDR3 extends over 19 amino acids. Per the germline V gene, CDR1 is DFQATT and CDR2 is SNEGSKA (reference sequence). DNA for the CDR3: TGCAGTGCTAGAGATTTTCGGGCTAGCGGGCCGAGCTCCTACAATGAGCAGTTCTTC. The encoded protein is CSARDFRASGPSSYNEQFF.

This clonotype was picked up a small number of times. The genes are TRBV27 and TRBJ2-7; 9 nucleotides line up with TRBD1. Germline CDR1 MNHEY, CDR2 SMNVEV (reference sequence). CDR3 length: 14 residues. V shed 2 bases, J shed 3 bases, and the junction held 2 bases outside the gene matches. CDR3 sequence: CASSLRQGDYEQYF. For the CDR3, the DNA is TGTGCCAGCAGTTTACGACAGGGGGACTACGAGCAGTACTTC.

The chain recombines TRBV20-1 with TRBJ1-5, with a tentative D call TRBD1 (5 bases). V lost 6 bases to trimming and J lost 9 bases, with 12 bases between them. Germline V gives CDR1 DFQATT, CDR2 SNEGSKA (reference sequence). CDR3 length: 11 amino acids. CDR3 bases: TGCAGTGCGGGACGGCAGGGGCCCCAGCATTTT. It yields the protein CSAGRQGPQHF.

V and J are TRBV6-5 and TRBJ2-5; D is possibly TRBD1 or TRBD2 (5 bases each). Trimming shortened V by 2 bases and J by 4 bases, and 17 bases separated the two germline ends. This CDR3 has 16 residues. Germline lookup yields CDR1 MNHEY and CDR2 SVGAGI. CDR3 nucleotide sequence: TGTGCCAGCAGTTACCGAGGGTCTCCACAGGCAGAGACCCAGTACTTC. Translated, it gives CASSYRGSPQAETQYF.

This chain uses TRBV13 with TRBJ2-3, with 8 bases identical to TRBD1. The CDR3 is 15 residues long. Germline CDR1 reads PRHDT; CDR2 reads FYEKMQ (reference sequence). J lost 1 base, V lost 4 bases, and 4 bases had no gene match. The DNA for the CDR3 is TGTGCCAGCAGCTCGACAGGGGCGGGCACAGATACGCAGTATTTT. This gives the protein CASSSTGAGTDTQYF.

CDR3 nucleotide sequence: TGCAGCGTTGCGCTGGGCCACACTGAAGCTTTCTTT. This translates into CSVALGHTEAFF. The chain uses TRBV29-1 and TRBJ1-1; no definite D call. The CDR3 covers 12 residues. V lost 4 bases to trimming and J lost 3 bases, with 9 bases between them. Germline CDR1 and CDR2: SQVTM and ANQGSEA. The full variable domain, rest sourced from reference TRBV29-1 and TRBJ1-1, is SAVISQKPSRDICQRGTSLTIQCQVDSQVTMMFWYRQQPGQSLTLIATANQGSEATYESGFVIDKFPISRPNLTFSTLTVSNMSPEDSSIYLCSVALGHTEAFFGQGTRLTVV.

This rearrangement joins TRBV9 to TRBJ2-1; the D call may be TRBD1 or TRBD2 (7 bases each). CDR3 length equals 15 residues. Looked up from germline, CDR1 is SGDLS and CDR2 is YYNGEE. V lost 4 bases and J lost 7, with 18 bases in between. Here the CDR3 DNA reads TGTGCCAGCAGCTCTACAGGGGAGGGGCTGAATGAGCAGTTCTTC. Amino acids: CASSSTGEGLNEQFF.

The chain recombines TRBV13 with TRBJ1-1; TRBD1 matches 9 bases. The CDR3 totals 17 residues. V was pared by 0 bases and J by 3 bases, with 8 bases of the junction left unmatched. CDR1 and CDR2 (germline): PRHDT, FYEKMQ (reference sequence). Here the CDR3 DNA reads TGTGCCAGCAGCTTAGGCCGGGACAGGGATGTTTACACTGAAGCTTTCTTT. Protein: CASSLGRDRDVYTEAFF.

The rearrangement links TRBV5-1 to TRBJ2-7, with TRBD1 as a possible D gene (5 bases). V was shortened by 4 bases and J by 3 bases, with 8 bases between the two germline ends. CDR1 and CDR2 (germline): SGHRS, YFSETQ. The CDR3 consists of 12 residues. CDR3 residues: CASSRGFYEQYF. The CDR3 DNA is TGCGCCAGCAGCAGGGGTTTCTACGAGCAGTACTTC. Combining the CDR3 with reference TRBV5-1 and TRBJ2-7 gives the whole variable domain KAGVTQTPRYLIKTRGQQVTLSCSPISGHRSVSWYQQTPGQGLQFLFEYFSETQRNKGNFPGRFSGRQFSNSRSEMNVSTLELGDSALYLCASSRGFYEQYFGPGTRLTVT.